The rows below give T cell receptor beta chains drawn from one sample of a study of blood T cell repertoires in COVID-19. Clones were read by immunoSEQ multiplex PCR, and TCRdb kept only the in-frame ones, dropping some. The sample has about 100,000 clones; approximately 91% are singletons. The specimen was peripheral blood. Receptors originate from a human donor with active COVID-19. The donor label of this sample is uncertain. Both conserved end residues are part of each CDR3. A D gene is named only where the DNA matches it firmly. Clone size, where shown, is once, few, many, or a class for clones that have expanded.

CDR3 length,V gene,clone size,J gene,D gene,CDR3 DNA,CDR3 protein
14,TRBV18,NA,TRBJ1-4,TRBD1,TGTGCCAGCTCACCTCAGGGGGCTCATGAAAAACTGTTTTTT,CASSPQGAHEKLFF
18,TRBV9,few,TRBJ2-1,TRBD2,TGTGCCAGCAGCGATCGGCGGGGGGCTAGTCTCTCCTACAATGAGCAGTTCTTC,CASSDRRGASLSYNEQFF
14,TRBV7-2,once,TRBJ1-2,TRBD1,TGTGCCAGCAGCCCAAGGACAGGAGTCTATGGCTACACCTTC,CASSPRTGVYGYTF
16,TRBV5-1,NA,TRBJ2-1,TRBD2,TGCGCCAGCAGGCCGGGACTAGCGGGAATCGTCAATGAGCAGTTCTTC,CASRPGLAGIVNEQFF
10,TRBV21-1,NA,TRBJ2-3,NA,TGTGCCCTCTCGGCAGATACGCAGTATTTT,CALSADTQYF
13,TRBV6-5,NA,TRBJ1-2,TRBD1,TGTGCCAGCAGCGCTACAGGGGTCTATGGCTACACCTTC,CASSATGVYGYTF
13,TRBV2,NA,TRBJ2-5,TRBD2,TGTGCCAGCAGTCGCGGGGGCCAAGAGACCCAGTACTTC,CASSRGGQETQYF
21,TRBV6-2/TRBV6-3,NA,TRBJ2-1,NA,TGTGCCAGCAGTTACCCTGCATTCGGCTCGGGTAGCGGTCACTCCTACAATGAGCAGTTCTTC,CASSYPAFGSGSGHSYNEQFF
13,TRBV9,NA,TRBJ2-7,NA,TGTGCCAGCAGCGAGGACAGTCTGGGCGAGCAGTACTTC,CASSEDSLGEQYF
13,TRBV6-2/TRBV6-3,once,TRBJ1-1,NA,TGTGCCAGCAGTTTCACGGTGAACACTGAAGCTTTCTTT,CASSFTVNTEAFF
14,TRBV6-4,few,TRBJ2-2,TRBD1,TGTGCCAGCAGCGGGACAGGGAACACCGGGGAGCTGTTTTTT,CASSGTGNTGELFF
13,TRBV11-2,NA,TRBJ2-3,NA,TGTGCCAGCAGCTGGCAAGGGGGAGATACGCAGTATTTT,CASSWQGGDTQYF
15,TRBV3-1/TRBV3-2,NA,TRBJ2-1,NA,TGTGCCAGCAGCCAGTTAAAGGACAGTTACAATGAGCAGTTCTTC,CASSQLKDSYNEQFF
12,TRBV9,NA,TRBJ2-4,TRBD2,TGTGCCAGCTCGGGAGGCAAAAACATTCAGTACTTC,CASSGGKNIQYF
15,TRBV27,NA,TRBJ1-1,TRBD1,TGTGCCAGCATAGGGCTCAGGGGGCCGAGGACTGAAGCTTTCTTT,CASIGLRGPRTEAFF
14,TRBV7-2,NA,TRBJ2-1,TRBD2,TGTGCCAGCAGCTTAGGGGCGAGGGCGGGGGTGCAGTTCTTC,CASSLGARAGVQFF
18,TRBV5-6,NA,TRBJ1-2,TRBD1,TGTGCCAGCAGCTCCTTACTCCGGGACAGCCGAATTAACTATGGCTACACCTTC,CASSSLLRDSRINYGYTF
14,TRBV19,NA,TRBJ1-2,NA,TGTGCCAGTAGTATCCAGCGGGGTGCGGATGGCTACACCTTC,CASSIQRGADGYTF
12,TRBV12-3/TRBV12-4,NA,TRBJ1-1,NA,TGTGCCAGCAGAGAGGGGAACACTGAAGCTTTCTTT,CASREGNTEAFF
14,TRBV7-2,NA,TRBJ1-2,TRBD1,TGTGCCAGCAGCCGGACAGGGGCTGACTATGGCTACACCTTC,CASSRTGADYGYTF
16,TRBV6-2/TRBV6-3,NA,TRBJ1-5,NA,TGTGCCAGCAGTTACTCGAATACAGGGAAGGGCCAGCCCCAGCATTTT,CASSYSNTGKGQPQHF
19,TRBV5-1,NA,TRBJ2-3,TRBD1,TGCGCCAGCAGCTCACCGGGACAGGGAGGACTCCCGGCCCGTGATACGCAGTATTTT,CASSSPGQGGLPARDTQYF
17,TRBV5-1,NA,TRBJ1-1,TRBD1,TGCGCCAGCAGCCTCCGCCCCCCAGGACAGGCGCACACTGAAGCTTTCTTT,CASSLRPPGQAHTEAFF
15,TRBV28,NA,TRBJ2-3,TRBD1,TGTGCCAGCAGTCCCGGACAGGGAGGCACAGATACGCAGTATTTT,CASSPGQGGTDTQYF
16,TRBV4-1,NA,TRBJ2-3,TRBD1,TGCGCCAGCAGCCAAGTTGGGGGACAGCGCACAGATACGCAGTATTTT,CASSQVGGQRTDTQYF
14,TRBV9,NA,TRBJ2-5,TRBD2,TGTGCCAGCACCCCCGGGGGGGGCCGGGAGACCCAGTACTTC,CASTPGGGRETQYF
12,TRBV28,NA,TRBJ1-5,NA,TGTGCCAGCAGTTTATCACAGCAGCCCCAGCATTTT,CASSLSQQPQHF
11,TRBV7-9,once,TRBJ1-2,NA,TGTGCCAGCACTCCAGACAGAGGCTACACCTTC,CASTPDRGYTF
13,TRBV27,NA,TRBJ2-5,NA,TGTGCCGGCAGTTCGGCCTCCCAGGGAACCCAGTACTTC,CAGSSASQGTQYF
16,TRBV4-1,NA,TRBJ1-1,TRBD1,TGCGCCAGCAGCCAATTACAGGGGGCTACTCTCACTGAAGCTTTCTTT,CASSQLQGATLTEAFF
15,TRBV7-3,NA,TRBJ2-1,TRBD1,TGTGCCAGCAGCCAACCGGGACAGGAGCACAATGAGCAGTTCTTC,CASSQPGQEHNEQFF
13,TRBV5-6,NA,TRBJ2-7,TRBD1,TGTGCCAGCAGAGCCGGGACAGAAATAGCCTCGTACTTC,CASRAGTEIASYF
14,TRBV5-4,NA,TRBJ1-6,TRBD1,TGTGCCAGCAGCCGGACAGGGTCGGATTCACCCCTCCACTTT,CASSRTGSDSPLHF
16,TRBV11-2,NA,TRBJ1-5,NA,TGTGCCAGCAGCTTCGGGACAACCTATAGCAATCAGCCCCAGCATTTT,CASSFGTTYSNQPQHF
15,TRBV3-1/TRBV3-2,NA,TRBJ1-1,TRBD1,TGTGCCAGCAGCCGCCGGGACAGGGAACACACTGAAGCTTTCTTT,CASSRRDREHTEAFF
18,TRBV9,NA,TRBJ2-3,TRBD2,TGTGCCAGCAGCGTAGTCGGCGGGGGGACCCCTAGCACAGATACGCAGTATTTT,CASSVVGGGTPSTDTQYF
12,TRBV19,NA,TRBJ1-2,NA,TGTGCCAGTAGTACCAGGGGTTATGGCTACACCTTC,CASSTRGYGYTF
16,TRBV10-3,NA,TRBJ2-5,TRBD2,TGTGCCATCAGCGTTGGACTAGCGGGGGGGACGGAGACCCAGTACTTC,CAISVGLAGGTETQYF
13,TRBV12-3/TRBV12-4,NA,TRBJ1-5,NA,TGTGCCAGCAGTGCCAACGAGGGAATGCCCCAGCATTTT,CASSANEGMPQHF
12,TRBV7-9,NA,TRBJ1-1,NA,TGTGCCAGCAGCCGCAGGTGGACTGAAGCTTTCTTT,CASSRRWTEAFF
15,TRBV4-3,NA,TRBJ1-2,TRBD1,TGCGCCAGCAGCCAAGTACCGGCACAGGGGATTAGCTACACCTTC,CASSQVPAQGISYTF
17,TRBV7-9,NA,TRBJ1-1,NA,TGTGCCAGCAGCTTAGCGGCGGGACGGGGGGTGAACACTGAAGCTTTCTTT,CASSLAAGRGVNTEAFF
13,TRBV5-5,NA,TRBJ2-7,NA,TGTGCCAGCAGCTTGGAACAGCACTACGAGCAGTACTTC,CASSLEQHYEQYF
16,TRBV19,NA,TRBJ2-5,NA,TGTGCCAGTAGTATTGGTCGGGGAAAGGTCCAAGAGACCCAGTACTTC,CASSIGRGKVQETQYF
17,TRBV5-1,once,TRBJ1-6,NA,TGCGCCAGCAGCCTCCTCACCACCGGGACAATAGGTTCACCCCTCCACTTT,CASSLLTTGTIGSPLHF
13,TRBV11-1,NA,TRBJ1-2,TRBD1,TGTGCCAGCAGCCCGGACAGGAAATATGGCTACACCTTC,CASSPDRKYGYTF
16,TRBV7-9,NA,TRBJ1-2,TRBD1,TGTGCCAGCACCTTGCCGGGACTTCGACAGGGGTATGGCTACACCTTC,CASTLPGLRQGYGYTF
13,TRBV6-2/TRBV6-3,NA,TRBJ1-1,NA,TGTGCCAGCAGTTCTATTGTCGGCAGGGGACACCCTTTT,CASSSIVGRGHPF
15,TRBV11-1,NA,TRBJ1-1,NA,TGTGCCAGCAGCTTACTCCCTATAATAAACGCTGAAGCTTTCTTT,CASSLLPIINAEAFF
13,TRBV7-3,NA,TRBJ2-1,NA,TGTGCCAGCAGCACTAGCCAAAACAATGAGCAGTTCTTC,CASSTSQNNEQFF
14,TRBV11-2,once,TRBJ2-7,NA,TGTGCCAGCAGCGGGGACTCCTCGGAGGGCGAGCAGTACTTC,CASSGDSSEGEQYF
13,TRBV9,NA,TRBJ1-1,NA,TGTGCCAGCAGCGTAGGAGGTAGAACTGAAGCTTTCTTT,CASSVGGRTEAFF
14,TRBV28,NA,TRBJ1-1,NA,TGTGCCAGCAGTTTGATCGCCCAGGGAACTGAAGCTTTCTTT,CASSLIAQGTEAFF
13,TRBV18,NA,TRBJ2-7,NA,TGTGCCACCAGGAGTCTTGGGGCCCACGAGCAGTACTTC,CATRSLGAHEQYF
15,TRBV2,NA,TRBJ1-1,NA,TGTGCCAGCACGGGAGGGGGTTCGGGGAACACTGAAGCTTTCTTT,CASTGGGSGNTEAFF
16,TRBV5-1,few,TRBJ2-1,TRBD2,TGCGCCAGCAGCTATAGCGGCGGGGGAATCCACAATGAGCAGTTCTTC,CASSYSGGGIHNEQFF
14,TRBV27,NA,TRBJ1-2,NA,TGTGCCAGCAGTTTAGACAGGACAAACTATGGCTACACCTTC,CASSLDRTNYGYTF